The rows below give T cell receptor beta chains drawn from one sample of a study of CD8+ T cells in alopecia areata. The data were produced by immunoSEQ multiplex PCR, yet TCRdb's version contains in-frame clones alone and is incomplete. The sample consists of 90,000 to 120,000 clones, around 55% of them appearing once. Sequencing input: CD8+ T cells sorted from blood. Receptors were obtained from a human donor in good health. The CDR3 runs from the conserved cysteine through the conserved F or W. A D gene is named only where the DNA matches it firmly. Rows give clone size only sometimes, using once, few, many, or a class for an expanded clone.

>TRBV30|TRBD2|-|TRBJ2-1|16
TGTGCCTGGAGTGTTTTAGGTGTAGCGGGGGAGAATGAGCAGTTCTTC
CAWSVLGVAGENEQFF
>TRBV5-6|-|once|TRBJ1-1|14
TGTGCCAGCAGCTTAAGTTGGGGTCGTGCTGAAGCTTTCTTT
CASSLSWGRAEAFF
>TRBV7-9|-|-|TRBJ2-7|15
TGTGCCAGCAGCTTTTCCGGGGCCCCCTCCTACGAGCAGTACTTC
CASSFSGAPSYEQYF
>TRBV7-6|TRBD1|-|TRBJ1-1|14
TGTGCCAGCAGCATTATTGGACAGGGCCCTGAAGCTTTCTTT
CASSIIGQGPEAFF
>TRBV5-4|-|-|TRBJ1-1|12
TGTGCCAGCAGCTTCGGGAACACTGAAGCTTTCTTT
CASSFGNTEAFF
>TRBV15|-|once|TRBJ2-7|14
TGTGCCACCAGCTTTGAAGGGGGAGGGGACGAGCAGTACTTC
CATSFEGGGDEQYF
>TRBV9|-|-|TRBJ1-6|17
TGTGCCAGCAGCGAGAGAAGACAGGTGGGGGATCTTTCACCCCTCCACTTT
CASSERRQVGDLSPLHF
>TRBV9|-|-|TRBJ2-3|15
TGTGCCAGCAGCGTCCACGGGGGAACCACAGATACGCAGTATTTT
CASSVHGGTTDTQYF
>TRBV19|-|-|TRBJ1-2|13
TGTGCCAGTAGTCAAGGGGGAAGCTATGGCTACACCTTC
CASSQGGSYGYTF
>TRBV27|-|-|TRBJ1-2|13
TGTGCCAGCAGTTTATATCTCCTTGAGGGCTACACCTTC
CASSLYLLEGYTF